This TCR beta chain was captured in a study of control samples from healthy donors and cancer patients. TCRdb keeps only in-frame clones here, not all; method: immunoSEQ multiplex PCR. The sample holds under 100,000 clones, about 88% seen once. This clone was seen only a few times. The CDR3 is 14 amino acids. Deletions cut 2 bases from V and 0 bases from J, with 8 bases between. Germline CDR1 SGHNT, CDR2 YYREEE (reference sequence). The specimen was blood. The J gene is TRBJ2-5, the V gene TRBV5-4, with D possibly TRBD2 on 6 matching bases. This receptor was taken from a woman in her 70s in good health. The CDR3 loop reads CASSLSGDQETQYF. CDR3 nucleotides: TGTGCCAGCAGCTTATCGGGGGACCAAGAGACCCAGTACTTC. Drawing the rest from reference TRBV5-4 and TRBJ2-5, the complete variable domain is ETGVTQSPTHLIKTRGQQVTLRCSSQSGHNTVSWYQQALGQGPQFIFQYYREEENGRGNFPPRFSGLQFPNYSSELNVNALELDDSALYLCASSLSGDQETQYFGPGTRLLVL.